This TCR beta chain emerged from a study of blood T cells in healthy people across ages. Then a second PCR, running about 6 to 12 cycles, was carried out with a sample-barcoded 5' primer and a J-beta primer mix. Carrying 12 random nucleotides, a template-switch adaptor labeled each individual cDNA molecule. TCRdb processed the 5' RACE reads anew with MiXCR; each CDR3 protein has one entry. The table includes 1.5 million or so distinct CDR3 sequences, 42% detected once. CDR3 size: 13 residues. Germline CDR1 reads SQVTM; CDR2 reads ANQGSEA. With 7 bases clipped from V and 5 bases from J, the junction kept 6 bases outside the gene matches. Study-level findings and limits: TCR beta diversity, measured per million T cells, fell in a roughly linear way with age.

There are many counts of this clonotype. Its matching antigen is unknown. The sequence derives from a young woman in good health. The rearrangement joins TRBV29-1 to TRBJ2-3; 10 bases fit TRBD2. Material: blood. For the CDR3, the DNA is TGCAGCGCCAGAGCGGGAGGGAGAGATACGCAGTATTTT. The encoded protein is CSARAGGRDTQYF.